This TCR beta chain is from a study of Graves' ophthalmopathy and Graves' hyperthyroidism. Study overall: Hyperthyroidism is called stable when no ophthalmopathy develops within 18 months of follow-up.

Investigators amplified TCR beta CDR3 regions from RNA transcripts. First-round RT-PCR relied on HTBI primers, and a second-round multiplex PCR came next. Via MiXCR, TCRdb re-called the multiplex PCR reads, giving one row per CDR3 protein. The sample gives 500,000 to 600,000 distinct CDR3 sequences, 35% to 45% of which show up once; about 4.6% is in the top ten. The sequence was collected from an adult man with Graves' hyperthyroidism. Sequenced sample: peripheral blood or thyroid tissue (not recorded which).

The CDR3 DNA reads TGTGCCTGGACATTAGCGGGAGGGCAAGAGACCCAGTACTTC. Protein: CAWTLAGGQETQYF. V usage is TRBV30 and J usage is TRBJ2-5, with 11 bases identical to TRBD2. The CDR3 length is 14 residues. Germline V gene lookup returns CDR1 GTSNPN and CDR2 SVGIG (reference sequence). Trimming at V came to 4 bases and at J to 2 bases, leaving 3 bases not matched to a gene.